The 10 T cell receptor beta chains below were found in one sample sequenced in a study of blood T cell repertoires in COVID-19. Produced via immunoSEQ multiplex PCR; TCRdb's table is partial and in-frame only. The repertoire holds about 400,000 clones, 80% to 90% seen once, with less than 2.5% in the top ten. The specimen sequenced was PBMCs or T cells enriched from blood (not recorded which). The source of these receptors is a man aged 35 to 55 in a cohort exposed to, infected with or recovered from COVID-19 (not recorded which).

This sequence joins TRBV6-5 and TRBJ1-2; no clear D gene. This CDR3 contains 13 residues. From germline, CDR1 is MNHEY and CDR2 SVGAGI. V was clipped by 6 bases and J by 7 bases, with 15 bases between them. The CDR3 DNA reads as TGTGCCAGCAGCCTGGACTGGGGTTCTGGCTACACCTTC. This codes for CASSLDWGSGYTF.

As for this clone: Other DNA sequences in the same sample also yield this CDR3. The CDR3 sequence: CASSLRTSGRGETQYF. The CDR3 DNA follows: TGTGCCAGCAGCCTCAGGACTAGCGGGAGGGGGGAGACCCAGTACTTC. V gene TRBV3-1 (or the pseudogene TRBV3-2) combines with J gene TRBJ2-5, with 15 bases identical to TRBD2. This CDR3 has 16 amino acids. J lost 5 bases, V lost 4 bases, and 5 bases had no gene match. CDR1 LGHDT and CDR2 YNNKEL come from the germline V gene (reference sequence).

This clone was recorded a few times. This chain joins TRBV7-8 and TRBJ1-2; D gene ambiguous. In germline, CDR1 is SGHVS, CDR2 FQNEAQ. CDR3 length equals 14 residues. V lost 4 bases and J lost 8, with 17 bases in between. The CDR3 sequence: CASSSTPPGNGYTF. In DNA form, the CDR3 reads TGTGCCAGCAGCTCCACCCCCCCGGGGAACGGCTACACCTTC.

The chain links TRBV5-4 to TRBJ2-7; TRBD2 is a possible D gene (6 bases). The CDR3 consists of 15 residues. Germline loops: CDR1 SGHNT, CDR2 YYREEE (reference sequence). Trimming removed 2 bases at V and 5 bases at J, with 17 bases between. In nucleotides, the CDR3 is TGTGCCAGCAGCTTATGGTCGGCGGGGACCGACGAGCAGTACTTC. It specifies CASSLWSAGTDEQYF.

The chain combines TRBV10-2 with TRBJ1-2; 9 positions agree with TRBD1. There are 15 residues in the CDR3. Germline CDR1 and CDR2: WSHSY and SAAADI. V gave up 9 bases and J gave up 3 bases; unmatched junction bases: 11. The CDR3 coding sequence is TGCGCCAGTGGAAACCCCGGGACAGGGCACTATGGCTACACCTTC. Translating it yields CASGNPGTGHYGYTF.

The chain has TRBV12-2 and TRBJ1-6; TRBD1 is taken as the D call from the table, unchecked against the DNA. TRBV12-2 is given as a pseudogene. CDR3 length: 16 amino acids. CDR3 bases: TGTGCAAGTCGCTCTAAAGGGACAGGACTCAATTCACCCCTCCACTTT. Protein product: CASRSKGTGLNSPLHF.

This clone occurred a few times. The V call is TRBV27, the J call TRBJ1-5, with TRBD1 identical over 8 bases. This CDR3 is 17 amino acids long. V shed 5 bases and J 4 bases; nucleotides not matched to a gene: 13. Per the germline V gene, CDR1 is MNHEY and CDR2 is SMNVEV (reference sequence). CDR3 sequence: CASSLSGDRRSNQPQHF. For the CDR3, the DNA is TGTGCCAGCAGTCTCTCGGGGGACAGGAGATCTAATCAGCCCCAGCATTTT.

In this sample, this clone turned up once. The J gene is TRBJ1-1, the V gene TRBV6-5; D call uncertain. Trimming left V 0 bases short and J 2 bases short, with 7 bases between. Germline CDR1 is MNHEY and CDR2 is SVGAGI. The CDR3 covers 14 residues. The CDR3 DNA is TGTGCCAGCAGTTACTCGAGTACCAACACTGAAGCTTTCTTT. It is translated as CASSYSSTNTEAFF.

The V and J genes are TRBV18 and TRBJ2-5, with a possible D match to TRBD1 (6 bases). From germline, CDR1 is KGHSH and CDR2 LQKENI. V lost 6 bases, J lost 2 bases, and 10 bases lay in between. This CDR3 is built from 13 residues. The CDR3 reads CASSQQGQETQYF. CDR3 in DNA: TGTGCCAGCTCGCAACAGGGACAAGAGACCCAGTACTTC. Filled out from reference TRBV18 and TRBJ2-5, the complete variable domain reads NAGVMQNPRHLVRRRGQEARLRCSPMKGHSHVYWYRQLPEEGLKFMVYLQKENIIDESGMPKERFSAEFPKEGPSILRIQQVVRGDSAAYFCASSQQGQETQYFGPGTRLLVL.

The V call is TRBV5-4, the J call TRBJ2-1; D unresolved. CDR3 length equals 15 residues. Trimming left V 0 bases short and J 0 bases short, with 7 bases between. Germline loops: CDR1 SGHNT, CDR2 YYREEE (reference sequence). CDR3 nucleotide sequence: TGTGCCAGCAGCTTGGACTCAGGCTCCTACAATGAGCAGTTCTTC. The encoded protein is CASSLDSGSYNEQFF.